This T cell receptor (beta chain) derives from a study of T-cell memory formation after mild COVID-19. About the study: Across donors, TCR clusters were largely donor specific. Findings and caveats of the study: Later expanders leaned CD4+, whereas clones that contracted between day 15 and 85 were balanced CD4/CD8.

TCRdb re-called the 5' RACE reads through MiXCR, storing one row per CDR3 protein. This table has around 150,000 distinct CDR3 sequences, about 14% appearing once. Details on this clonotype: Antigen specificity is unknown.

The TCR comes from an adult woman who had mild COVID-19 (a few samples of this study predate the infection). Cell type and time point are not known. The sample comprised PBMCs or a T cell subset sorted from them (not recorded which).

DNA of the CDR3: TGTGCCAGCAGCCAAGGTCAGGGGGTGATTAGCACAGATACGCAGTATTTT. Protein product: CASSQGQGVISTDTQYF. The chain combines TRBV4-2 with TRBJ2-3; TRBD1 aligns across 7 bases. The germline gives CDR1 LGHNA, CDR2 YNFKEQ. V was clipped by 1 base and J by 0 bases; unmatched bases: 7. The CDR3 is 17 residues long.